The 17 T cell receptor beta chains reported below all come from one sample, sequenced in a study of blood T cell repertoires in COVID-19. The data were produced by immunoSEQ multiplex PCR, yet TCRdb's version contains in-frame clones alone and is incomplete. The sample records about 250,000 clones, about nine tenths being singletons. The sample comprised PBMCs or T cells enriched from blood (not recorded which). The source of these receptors is a middle-aged man who had recovered from COVID-19.

This chain uses TRBV3-1 (or the pseudogene TRBV3-2) with TRBJ2-1; the match to TRBD2 covers 7 bases. The junction had 16 bases not matched to a gene; V was cut back by 0 bases and J by 8 bases. CDR3 length: 18 residues. The V gene's germline CDR1 is LGHDT and CDR2 YNNKEL (reference sequence). CDR3 nucleotide sequence: TGTGCCAGCAGCCAAGATAAGGCTAGCGGAGGGGATCGGGATGAGCAGTTCTTC. Translation: CASSQDKASGGDRDEQFF.

V usage is TRBV5-1 and J usage is TRBJ1-5; D gene unclear. Trimming left V 2 bases short and J 6 bases short, with 15 bases between. The CDR3 is 15 amino acids. The germline gives CDR1 SGHRS, CDR2 YFSETQ. This CDR3 reads CASSLDKAIGQPQHF. CDR3 nucleotide sequence: TGCGCCAGCAGCTTAGACAAGGCAATCGGTCAGCCCCAGCATTTT.

The chain has TRBV5-4 and TRBJ1-2, with TRBD1 as a possible D gene (6 bases). Germline CDR1 SGHNT, CDR2 YYREEE (reference sequence). The length of the CDR3 is 16 residues. V lost 3 bases to trimming and J lost 4 bases, with 19 bases between them. This CDR3 is CASSWAGQPNFYGYTF. CDR3 sequence (DNA): TGTGCCAGCAGCTGGGCTGGACAGCCAAACTTCTATGGCTACACCTTC.

The table lists this clone with a few counts. The chain joins TRBV7-9 to TRBJ2-1; 10 bases match TRBD1. This CDR3 spans 15 amino acids. Trimming removed 5 bases from V and 2 bases from J; junction bases left unmatched: 3. Germline CDR1 is SEHNR and CDR2 is FQNEAQ (reference sequence). The CDR3 protein is CASSPGTGAYNEQFF. The CDR3 nucleotides are TGTGCCAGCAGCCCCGGGACAGGGGCCTACAATGAGCAGTTCTTC.

This rearrangement joins TRBV4-3 to TRBJ2-2; tentative D call: TRBD1 (6 bases). V dropped 0 bases and J dropped 6 bases, with 14 bases sitting between them. Germline-derived CDR1 and CDR2 are LGHNA and YSLEER. The CDR3 runs to 16 residues. DNA of the CDR3: TGCGCCAGCAGCCAAGAATACAGGGAAGGTGCCGGGGAGCTGTTTTTT. This sequence encodes CASSQEYREGAGELFF.

V and J are TRBV27 and TRBJ1-2; a weak D match, TRBD1 (6 bases). Germline V gives CDR1 MNHEY, CDR2 SMNVEV (reference sequence). CDR3 length: 16 residues. V dropped 3 bases and J dropped 2 bases, with 16 bases sitting between them. The CDR3: CASSFAQGNTNYGYTF. CDR3 nucleotides: TGTGCCAGCAGTTTTGCACAGGGTAACACCAACTATGGCTACACCTTC.

On this clone itself: Sequence at one end of the junction differs from germline and may be a read error. The rearrangement links TRBV7-7 to TRBJ2-1, with TRBD2 identical over 10 bases. This CDR3 has 15 residues. CDR1 and CDR2 from the germline V gene are SSHAT and FNYEAQ (reference sequence). CDR3 sequence reads: CASSLAGGPYNEQFF. The CDR3 nucleotides are TGTGCTAGCAGCTTAGCGGGGGGTCCCTACAATGAGCAGTTCTTC.

This clone was recorded only once. The J gene is TRBJ2-3, the V gene TRBV11-2; 9 bases are a match to TRBD2. Germline V gene lookup returns CDR1 SGHAT and CDR2 FQNNGV. CDR3 size: 14 residues. J gave up 6 bases and V 0 bases, and 1 base lay outside the gene matches. CDR3 residues: CASSLDAGGDTQYF. The CDR3 DNA sequence: TGTGCCAGCAGCTTAGATGCGGGGGGGGATACGCAGTATTTT.

This sequence joins TRBV7-2 and TRBJ1-2; 7 nucleotides match TRBD1. Looked up from germline, CDR1 is SGHTA and CDR2 is FQGNSA. V lost 3 bases, J lost 4 bases, and 2 bases stayed unmatched. The CDR3 sequence is 13 residues long. In DNA form, the CDR3 reads TGTGCCAGCAGCTTCGACAGGGCCTATGGCTACACCTTC. This gives the protein CASSFDRAYGYTF.

The CDR3 nucleotides are TGTGCCTGGGGGAGGGTGGACTATGGCTACACCTTC. This sequence encodes CAWGRVDYGYTF. The chain couples TRBV30 to TRBJ1-2; D is uncertain. The V gene lost 5 bases and the J gene lost 3 bases, with 10 bases spanning the gap. The length of the CDR3 is 12 residues. The germline CDR1 and CDR2 sequences are GTSNPN and SVGIG (reference sequence).

CDR3 sequence (DNA): TGTGCCAGCAGCGGTCAGACTAGCGGATCCACAGATACGCAGTATTTT. Translating it yields CASSGQTSGSTDTQYF. The chain couples TRBV5-4 to TRBJ2-3, with TRBD2 matching 9 bases. This CDR3 has 16 residues. Germline V gene data show CDR1 as SGHNT and CDR2 as YYREEE (reference sequence). The ends lost 4 bases at V and 2 bases at J; junction bases unmatched: 8.

Comment on this clone: The same CDR3 also results from other DNA sequences found in this sample. The gene calls are TRBV4-3 and TRBJ1-3; D remains ambiguous. Trimming pared 0 bases from V and 0 bases from J, leaving 9 bases between. CDR1 is LGHNA and CDR2 is YSLEER in the germline V gene. This CDR3 spans 16 amino acids. CDR3 DNA: TGCGCCAGCAGCCAAGACCCCCGGGGCTCTGGAAACACCATATATTTT. Translation gives CASSQDPRGSGNTIYF.

The V gene is TRBV19, the J gene TRBJ2-2; TRBD1 agrees at 7 bases. The CDR3 is 14 amino acids. With V trimmed by 3 bases and J by 6 bases, 4 bases remained unmatched. Per the germline V gene, CDR1 is LNHDA and CDR2 is SQIVND (reference sequence). The CDR3 DNA reads as TGTGCCAGTAGTATGCAGGGGGAAGCCGGGGAGCTGTTTTTT. Its protein is CASSMQGEAGELFF.

The chain employs TRBV11-3 and TRBJ1-2, with D unclear. Trimming removed 5 bases at V and 6 bases at J, with 13 bases between. From germline, CDR1 is SGHNT and CDR2 YENEEA. The CDR3 is 13 amino acids. This CDR3 is CASSDSSSDGYTF. As DNA, the CDR3 is TGTGCCAGCAGCGACTCAAGTTCAGATGGCTACACCTTC. The complete variable domain, with remaining parts taken from reference TRBV11-3 and TRBJ1-2, reads EAGVVQSPRYKIIEKKQPVAFWCNPISGHNTLYWYLQNLGQGPELLIRYENEEAVDDSQLPKDRFSAERLKGVDSTLKIQPAELGDSAVYLCASSDSSSDGYTFGSGTRLTVV.

This rearrangement joins TRBV19 to TRBJ2-7, with 8 bases aligning to TRBD1. From germline, CDR1 is LNHDA and CDR2 SQIVND (reference sequence). The CDR3 has 14 amino acids. Unmatched junction bases numbered 9, after V lost 5 bases and J lost 6 bases. DNA of the CDR3: TGTGCCAGTAGTCCGCGACAGGGGAGGCTCGAGCAGTACTTC. As protein: CASSPRQGRLEQYF. Full variable domain (missing parts from reference TRBV19 and TRBJ2-7): DGGITQSPKYLFRKEGQNVTLSCEQNLNHDAMYWYRQDPGQGLRLIYYSQIVNDFQKGDIAEGYSVSREKKESFPLTVTSAQKNPTAFYLCASSPRQGRLEQYFGPGTRLTVT.

This clone has a handful of counts. The rearrangement links TRBV2 to TRBJ1-1; TRBD1 aligns across 8 bases. J was trimmed by 7 bases and V by 5 bases; bases with no gene match: 3. There are 12 residues in the CDR3. CDR1 and CDR2 (germline): SNHLY, FYNNEI. CDR3 sequence reads: CASSRTGYEAFF. In nucleotides, the CDR3 is TGTGCCAGCAGTAGGACAGGGTATGAAGCTTTCTTT.

The chain joins TRBV12-3 or TRBV12-4 to TRBJ1-1; D remains ambiguous. CDR3 length: 12 amino acids. The germline V and J ends were trimmed by 3 bases and 3 bases, with 5 bases remaining between them. The CDR3 coding sequence is TGTGCCAGCAGTTTGTCGGACACTGAAGCTTTCTTT. Its translation is CASSLSDTEAFF.